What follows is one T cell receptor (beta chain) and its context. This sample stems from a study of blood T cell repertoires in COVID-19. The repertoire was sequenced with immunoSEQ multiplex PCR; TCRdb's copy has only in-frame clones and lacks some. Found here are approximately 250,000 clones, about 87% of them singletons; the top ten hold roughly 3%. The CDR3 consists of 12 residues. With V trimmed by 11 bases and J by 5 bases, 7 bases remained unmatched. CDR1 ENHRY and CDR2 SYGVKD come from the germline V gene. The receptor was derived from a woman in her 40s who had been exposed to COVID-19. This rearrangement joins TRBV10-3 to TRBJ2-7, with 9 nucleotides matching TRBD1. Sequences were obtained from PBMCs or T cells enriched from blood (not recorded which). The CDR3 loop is CAVRDRVNEQYF. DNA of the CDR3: TGTGCCGTCCGGGACAGGGTAAACGAGCAGTACTTC.